The clone carrying this T cell receptor beta chain was detected a few times. Its antigen is unknown. This sample is drawn from a study of identical twins. CDR3 length: 14 amino acids. V lost 2 bases, J lost 8 bases, and 1 base stayed unmatched. CDR1 is MNHEY and CDR2 is SVGEGT in the germline V gene. Healthy Caucasians supplied all donations. MiXCR, run by TCRdb on the 5' RACE reads, gives a single entry per CDR3 protein. Of some 730,000 distinct CDR3 sequences listed, 15% to 20% are singletons. Study-level results: Cross-sectional statistics, not tracking of the same donors, supported the conclusions.

These same records also appear under a second study, on T cells expressing NK-cell markers. That study reports: Sorted CD3+CD56-NKG2C+, CD3+CD56+NKG2C+ and CD3+CD56+NKG2C- T cells supplied the TCR beta repertoires. Within several experiments, an anti-gamma-delta TCR antibody kept the sorting limited to alpha-beta TCR T cells.

The rearrangement joins TRBV6-2 or TRBV6-3 to TRBJ2-1; 12 bases map to TRBD2. Specimen: PBMCs. This TCR came from a young woman in good health. The CDR3 region has the DNA TGTGCCAGCAGTTACCTAGCGGGGGGGTATGAGCAGTTCTTC. Amino acids: CASSYLAGGYEQFF.